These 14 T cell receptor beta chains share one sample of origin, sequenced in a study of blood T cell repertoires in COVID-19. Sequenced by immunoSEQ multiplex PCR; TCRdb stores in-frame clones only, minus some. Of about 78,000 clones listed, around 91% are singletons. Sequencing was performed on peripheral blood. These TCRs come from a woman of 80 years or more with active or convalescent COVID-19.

The CDR3 DNA reads TGTGCCAGCAGGACTAGCGGGGCTAAAGAGACCCAGTACTTC. Translating gives CASRTSGAKETQYF. The chain has TRBV11-2 and TRBJ2-5; 11 bases fit TRBD2. The CDR3 contains 14 residues. Germline values: CDR1 SGHAT, CDR2 FQNNGV. V shed 6 bases and J 3 bases; nucleotides not matched to a gene: 3.

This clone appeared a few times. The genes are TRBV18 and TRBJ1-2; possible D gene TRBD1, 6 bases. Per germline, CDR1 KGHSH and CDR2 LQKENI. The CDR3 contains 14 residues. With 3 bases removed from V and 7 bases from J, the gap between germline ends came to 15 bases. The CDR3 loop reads CASSPPTGFSGYTF. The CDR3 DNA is TGTGCCAGCTCACCCCCAACAGGGTTCTCTGGCTACACCTTC.

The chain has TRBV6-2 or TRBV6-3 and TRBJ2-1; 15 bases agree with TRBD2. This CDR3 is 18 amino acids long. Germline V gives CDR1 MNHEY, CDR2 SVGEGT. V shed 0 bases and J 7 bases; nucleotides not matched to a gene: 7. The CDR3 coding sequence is TGTGCCAGCAGTTACTCCCTTAGGACTAGCGGGAGGGGTAATGAGCAGTTCTTC. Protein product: CASSYSLRTSGRGNEQFF.

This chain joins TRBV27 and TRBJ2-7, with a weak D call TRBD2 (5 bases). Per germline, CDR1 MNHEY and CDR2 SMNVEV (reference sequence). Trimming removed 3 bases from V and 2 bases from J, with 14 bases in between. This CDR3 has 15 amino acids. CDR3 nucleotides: TGTGCCAGCAGTTTTCGAGAGGGCCCGCCCTACGAGCAGTACTTC. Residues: CASSFREGPPYEQYF.

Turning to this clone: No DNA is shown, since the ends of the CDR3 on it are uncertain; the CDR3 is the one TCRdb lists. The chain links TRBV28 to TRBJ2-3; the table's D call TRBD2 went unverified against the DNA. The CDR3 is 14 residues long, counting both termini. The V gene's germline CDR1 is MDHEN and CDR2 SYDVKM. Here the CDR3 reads CASSTSRRADTQYF.

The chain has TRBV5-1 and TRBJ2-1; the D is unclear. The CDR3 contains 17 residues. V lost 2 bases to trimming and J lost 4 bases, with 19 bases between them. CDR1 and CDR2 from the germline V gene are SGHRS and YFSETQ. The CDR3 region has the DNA TGCGCCAGCAGCTTAATCCTAGGTGCGAACCGATACAATGAGCAGTTCTTC. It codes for CASSLILGANRYNEQFF. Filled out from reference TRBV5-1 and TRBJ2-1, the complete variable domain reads KAGVTQTPRYLIKTRGQQVTLSCSPISGHRSVSWYQQTPGQGLQFLFEYFSETQRNKGNFPGRFSGRQFSNSRSEMNVSTLELGDSALYLCASSLILGANRYNEQFFGPGTRLTVL.

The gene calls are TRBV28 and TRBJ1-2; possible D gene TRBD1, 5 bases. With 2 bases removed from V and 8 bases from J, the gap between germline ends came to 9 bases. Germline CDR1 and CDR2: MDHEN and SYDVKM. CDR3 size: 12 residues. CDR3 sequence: CASSLGALGYTF. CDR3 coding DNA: TGTGCCAGCAGTTTAGGGGCCTTGGGCTACACCTTC.

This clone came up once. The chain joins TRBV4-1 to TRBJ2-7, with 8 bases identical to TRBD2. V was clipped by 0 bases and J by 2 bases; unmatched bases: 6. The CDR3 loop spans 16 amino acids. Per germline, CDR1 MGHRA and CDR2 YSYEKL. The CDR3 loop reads CASSQDPNSGAYEQYF. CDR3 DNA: TGCGCCAGCAGCCAAGATCCGAATAGCGGGGCCTACGAGCAGTACTTC.

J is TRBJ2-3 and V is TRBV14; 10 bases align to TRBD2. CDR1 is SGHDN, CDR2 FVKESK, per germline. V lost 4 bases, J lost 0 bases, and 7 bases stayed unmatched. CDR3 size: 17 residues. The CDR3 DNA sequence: TGTGCCAGCAGCCCCGGACTAGCGGAACCTAGCACAGATACGCAGTATTTT. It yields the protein CASSPGLAEPSTDTQYF.

The CDR3 DNA is TGTGCCAGCAGTTTGATAGGGACAGTCGGAGGAGGTGGCTACACCTTC. This sequence encodes CASSLIGTVGGGGYTF. The rearrangement joins TRBV27 to TRBJ1-2, with 7 bases identical to TRBD1. The CDR3 sequence is 16 residues long. Per the germline V gene, CDR1 is MNHEY and CDR2 is SMNVEV (reference sequence). J was trimmed by 7 bases and V by 3 bases; bases with no gene match: 14.

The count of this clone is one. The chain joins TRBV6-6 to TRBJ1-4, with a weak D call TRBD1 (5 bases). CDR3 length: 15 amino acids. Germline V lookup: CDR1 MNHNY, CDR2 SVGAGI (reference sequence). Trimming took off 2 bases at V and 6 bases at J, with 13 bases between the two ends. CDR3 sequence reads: CASSYPRGADEKLFF. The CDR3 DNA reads TGTGCCAGCAGTTACCCCCGCGGGGCGGATGAAAAACTGTTTTTT.

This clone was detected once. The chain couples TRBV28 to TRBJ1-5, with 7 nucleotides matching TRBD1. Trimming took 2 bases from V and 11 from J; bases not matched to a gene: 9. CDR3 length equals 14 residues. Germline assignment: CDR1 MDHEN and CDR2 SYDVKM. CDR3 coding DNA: TGTGCCAGCAGTTTAGACACAGGGGCGAGGACCCAGCATTTT. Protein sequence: CASSLDTGARTQHF.

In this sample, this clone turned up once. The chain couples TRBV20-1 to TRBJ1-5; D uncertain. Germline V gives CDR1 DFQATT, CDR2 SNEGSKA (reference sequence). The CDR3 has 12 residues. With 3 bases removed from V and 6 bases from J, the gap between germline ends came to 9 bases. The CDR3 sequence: CSASNRGQPQHF. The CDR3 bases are TGCAGTGCTAGTAATCGGGGTCAGCCCCAGCATTTT.

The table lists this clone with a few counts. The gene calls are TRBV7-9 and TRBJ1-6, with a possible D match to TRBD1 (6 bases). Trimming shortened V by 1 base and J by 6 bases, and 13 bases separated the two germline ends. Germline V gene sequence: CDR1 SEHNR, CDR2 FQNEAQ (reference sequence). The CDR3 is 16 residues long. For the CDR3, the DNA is TGTGCCAGCAGCTTAGACAGGGATCCCATTAATTCACCCCTCCACTTT. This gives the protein CASSLDRDPINSPLHF.